This T cell receptor (beta chain) came from a study of PD-1 blockade in classical Hodgkin lymphoma. The data were produced by immunoSEQ multiplex PCR, yet TCRdb's version contains in-frame clones alone and is incomplete. The sample carries approximately 100,000 clones, roughly 89% recorded once. The ends lost 5 bases at V and 4 bases at J; junction bases unmatched: 9. Germline V CDR1 and CDR2: SGHVS, FQNEAQ. The CDR3 loop spans 16 amino acids. All trial patients relapsed after autologous stem cell transplantation. Sequencing used peripheral blood mononuclear cells (PBMCs), obtained before the second cycle of nivolumab. This sequence was found in a human donor with classical Hodgkin lymphoma. This sequence joins TRBV7-8 and TRBJ2-3; the match to TRBD2 covers 10 bases. The CDR3, as DNA: TGTGCCAGCAGCATGGTAGCGGGGGGTAGCTCAGATACGCAGTATTTT. Its translation: CASSMVAGGSSDTQYF.